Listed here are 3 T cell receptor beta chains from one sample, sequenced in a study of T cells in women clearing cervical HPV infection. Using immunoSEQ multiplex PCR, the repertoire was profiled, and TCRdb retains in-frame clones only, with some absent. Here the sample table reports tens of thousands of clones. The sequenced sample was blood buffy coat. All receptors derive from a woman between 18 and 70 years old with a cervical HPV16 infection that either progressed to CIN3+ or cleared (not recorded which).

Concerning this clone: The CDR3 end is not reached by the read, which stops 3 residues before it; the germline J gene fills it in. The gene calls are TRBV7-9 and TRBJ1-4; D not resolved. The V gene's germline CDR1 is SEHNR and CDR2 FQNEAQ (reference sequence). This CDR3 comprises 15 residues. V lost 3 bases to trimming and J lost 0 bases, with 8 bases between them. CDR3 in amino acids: CASSFSAATNEKLFF. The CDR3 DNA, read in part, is TGTGCCAGCAGCTTCAGTGCGGCAACTAATGAAAAA.

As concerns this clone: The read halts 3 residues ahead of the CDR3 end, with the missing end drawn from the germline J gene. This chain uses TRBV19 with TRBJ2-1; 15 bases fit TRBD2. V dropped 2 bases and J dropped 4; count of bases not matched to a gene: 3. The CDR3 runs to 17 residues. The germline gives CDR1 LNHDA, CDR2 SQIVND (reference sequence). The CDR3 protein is CASSIRTSGRGYNEQFF. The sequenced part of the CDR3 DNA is TGTGCCAGTAGTATACGGACTAGCGGGAGGGGGTACAATGAG.

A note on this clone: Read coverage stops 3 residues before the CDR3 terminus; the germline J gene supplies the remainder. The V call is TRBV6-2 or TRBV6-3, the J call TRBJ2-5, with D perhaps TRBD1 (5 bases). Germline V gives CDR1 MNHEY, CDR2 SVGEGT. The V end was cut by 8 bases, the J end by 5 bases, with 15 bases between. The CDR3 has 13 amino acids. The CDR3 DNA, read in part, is TGTGCCAGCGGAAACCTTCCAGGGGAGACC. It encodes CASGNLPGET. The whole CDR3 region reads CASGNLPGETQYF.